The 5 T cell receptor beta chains reported below all come from one sample, sequenced in a study of T cells after posttransplantation cyclophosphamide. Busulfan-fludarabine conditioning, marrow transplant, and cyclophosphamide on days +3 and +4 were administered. This table comes from immunoSEQ multiplex PCR, and its TCRdb copy is limited to in-frame clones, with some not included. This table holds 9,500 to 15,000 clones, approximately 2% found once. Material: PBMCs, obtained after allogeneic stem cell transplant with posttransplant cyclophosphamide. These receptors were obtained from a male patient in his thirties who received an allogeneic stem cell transplant from a related donor, was CMV-positive, and had no GVHD. Some T cells may be supplied by the graft donor.

The chain combines TRBV19 with TRBJ1-4; D remains ambiguous. The V end lost 2 bases, the J end lost 7 bases, and 5 bases lay between the germline ends. Germline CDR1 reads LNHDA; CDR2 reads SQIVND (reference sequence). The CDR3 totals 12 residues. The CDR3 coding sequence is TGTGCCAGTAGTATATCGGGTGAAAAACTGTTTTTT. Translation: CASSISGEKLFF. The complete variable domain, with remaining parts taken from reference TRBV19 and TRBJ1-4, reads DGGITQSPKYLFRKEGQNVTLSCEQNLNHDAMYWYRQDPGQGLRLIYYSQIVNDFQKGDIAEGYSVSREKKESFPLTVTSAQKNPTAFYLCASSISGEKLFFGSGTQLSVL.

J is TRBJ1-5 and V is TRBV27; TRBD1 is a possible D gene (6 bases). The germline V gene has CDR1 MNHEY and CDR2 SMNVEV (reference sequence). The CDR3 sequence is 13 residues long. The V end lost 5 bases, the J end lost 4 bases, and 9 bases lay between the germline ends. The CDR3 DNA reads TGTGCCAGCAGTCAGGACAGAAATCAGCCCCAGCATTTT. This codes for CASSQDRNQPQHF.

The chain is built from TRBV7-2 and TRBJ2-7; 7 bases are a match to TRBD2. The CDR3 has 15 amino acids. The V gene end was trimmed by 5 bases and the J gene end by 4 bases; junction bases not matched to a gene: 11. From germline, CDR1 is SGHTA and CDR2 FQGNSA. The CDR3 DNA sequence: TGTGCCAGCAGCACCGTCCCAGGCGGGAGTTACGAGCAGTACTTC. The encoded protein is CASSTVPGGSYEQYF.

This clone came up a few times. A far more abundant clone sits one base away, making this likely a read error. This chain links TRBV27 with TRBJ1-5, with TRBD1 as a possible D gene (5 bases). This CDR3 has 14 amino acids. Germline CDR1 reads MNHEY; CDR2 reads SMNVEV (reference sequence). CDR3 in amino acids: CASSLWQGNRPQHF. DNA of the CDR3: TGTGCCAGCAGTTTATGGCAGGGCAATCGGCCCCAGCATTTT.

Only a few counts were recorded for this clone. The rearrangement joins TRBV7-2 to TRBJ2-1; 12 bases are a match to TRBD1. Germline lookup yields CDR1 SGHTA and CDR2 FQGNSA. J was trimmed by 10 bases and V by 2 bases; bases with no gene match: 3. CDR3 length: 14 residues. This CDR3 reads CASSLTGTGGEQFF. CDR3 nucleotides: TGTGCCAGCAGCTTAACCGGGACAGGGGGCGAGCAGTTCTTC.